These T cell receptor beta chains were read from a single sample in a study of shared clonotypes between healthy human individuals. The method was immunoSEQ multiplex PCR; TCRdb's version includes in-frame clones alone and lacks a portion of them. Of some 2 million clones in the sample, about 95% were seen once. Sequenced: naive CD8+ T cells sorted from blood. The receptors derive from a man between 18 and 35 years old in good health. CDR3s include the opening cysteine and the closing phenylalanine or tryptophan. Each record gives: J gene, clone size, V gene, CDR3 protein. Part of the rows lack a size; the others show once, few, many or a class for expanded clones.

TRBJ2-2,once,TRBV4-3,CASSGGLIAGTGELFF
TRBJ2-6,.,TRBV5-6,CASSSAWGHIPSGANVLTF
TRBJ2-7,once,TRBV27,CASSLTGEGYEQYF
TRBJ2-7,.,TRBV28,CASSLTLAGTHEQYF
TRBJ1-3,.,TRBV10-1,CASSETWGKQKKDTIYF
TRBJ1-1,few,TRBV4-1,CASSQGHSNTEAFF
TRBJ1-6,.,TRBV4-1,CASSQVGTGQGNSPLHF
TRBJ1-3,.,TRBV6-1,CASSEGSSGNTIYF
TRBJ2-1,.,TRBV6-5,CASSYSKGSDEQFF
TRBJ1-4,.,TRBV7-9,CASSETRSEKLFF
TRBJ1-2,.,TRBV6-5,CASSKGTVYGYTF
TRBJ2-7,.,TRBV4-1,CASSQRGTGGGYEQYF
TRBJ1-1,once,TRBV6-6,CASSYPGPEAFF
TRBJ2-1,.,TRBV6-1,CASSEYFPSGNEQFF
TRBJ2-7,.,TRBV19,CASSTGTGGYEQYF
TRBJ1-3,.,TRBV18,CASSPVQGTGNTIYF
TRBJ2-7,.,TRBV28,CARKGQDYEQYF
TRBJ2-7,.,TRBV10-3,CAISDPKSGTGFEQYF
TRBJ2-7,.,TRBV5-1,CASRHPGTGIYEQYF
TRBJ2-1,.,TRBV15,CATSRDIGPRNEQFF
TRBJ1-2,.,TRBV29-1,CSVEGDDYGYTF
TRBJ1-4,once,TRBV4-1,CASSQEGASEKLFF
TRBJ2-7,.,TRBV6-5,CASSYLGTGSGDEQYF
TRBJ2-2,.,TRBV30,CAWAGSGELFF
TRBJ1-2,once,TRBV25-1,CAKNRTGRDYGYTF
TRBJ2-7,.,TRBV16,CASSQFTGGPYEQYF
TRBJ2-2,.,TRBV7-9,CASSPTEGLAANVGELFF
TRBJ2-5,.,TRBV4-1,CASSHRSQKYEETQYF